These 29 T cell receptor beta chains originate from one sample sequenced in a study of lymphopenia after photon versus proton radiotherapy. Measured with immunoSEQ multiplex PCR; TCRdb has only the in-frame clones, and not every one. The sample has about 68,000 clones, just over 90% seen once. The specimen comprised peripheral blood, sampled from a patient treated with photon-based radiotherapy. The receptors here all came from a woman in her sixties or seventies with pancreatic cancer.

The rearrangement joins TRBV27 to TRBJ1-1; D possibly corresponds to TRBD1 (5 bases). Germline assignment: CDR1 MNHEY and CDR2 SMNVEV (reference sequence). This CDR3 is 14 amino acids long. The V and J ends lost 4 bases and 1 base respectively, with 10 bases between them. CDR3 loop: CASSYGGENTEAFF. The CDR3 DNA is TGTGCCAGCAGTTACGGGGGGGAGAACACTGAAGCTTTCTTT.

The chain has TRBV11-3 and TRBJ2-1; 9 nucleotides agree with TRBD2. CDR1 and CDR2 from the germline V gene are SGHNT and YENEEA. This CDR3 comprises 18 residues. The V gene end was trimmed by 3 bases and the J gene end by 4 bases; junction bases not matched to a gene: 13. The CDR3 bases are TGTGCCAGCAGCTTTGGGACACAAGGACTAGCGCAATACAATGAGCAGTTCTTC. Translated, it gives CASSFGTQGLAQYNEQFF. Supplemented by reference TRBV11-3 and TRBJ2-1, the full variable domain reads EAGVVQSPRYKIIEKKQPVAFWCNPISGHNTLYWYLQNLGQGPELLIRYENEEAVDDSQLPKDRFSAERLKGVDSTLKIQPAELGDSAVYLCASSFGTQGLAQYNEQFFGPGTRLTVL.

The rearrangement uses TRBV27 and TRBJ2-7, with 8 positions matching TRBD1. Per germline, CDR1 MNHEY and CDR2 SMNVEV (reference sequence). This CDR3 contains 13 residues. Trimming took 6 bases from V and 7 from J; bases not matched to a gene: 8. This chain's CDR3 is CASSKDRVGEQYF. As DNA, the CDR3 is TGTGCCAGCAGCAAGGACAGGGTTGGTGAGCAGTACTTC.

The sample holds one count of this clone. This sequence joins TRBV2 and TRBJ1-2; TRBD1 aligns across 8 bases. There are 13 residues in the CDR3. The germline gives CDR1 SNHLY, CDR2 FYNNEI. J gave up 1 base and V 6 bases, and 1 base lay outside the gene matches. CDR3: CASRGQGNYGYTF. CDR3 bases: TGTGCCAGCAGAGGACAGGGTAACTATGGCTACACCTTC.

This clone was observed once. The rearrangement joins TRBV4-2 to TRBJ1-2; no clear D gene. Trimming left V 0 bases short and J 3 bases short, with 8 bases between. The CDR3 spans 14 residues. Germline loops: CDR1 LGHNA, CDR2 YNFKEQ. In DNA form, the CDR3 reads TGTGCCAGCAGCCAAGAGACTAGTGACTATGGCTACACCTTC. Its protein product is CASSQETSDYGYTF.

This chain uses TRBV2 with TRBJ2-2; D is tentatively TRBD1 or TRBD2 (5 bases each). V was trimmed by 6 bases and J by 5 bases, leaving 22 bases between them. CDR1 is SNHLY, CDR2 FYNNEI, per germline. The length of the CDR3 is 17 residues. The DNA for the CDR3 is TGTGCCAGCAGCGTGGCCCTCGGGGCCCTCAGTACCGGGGAGCTGTTTTTT. Its protein product is CASSVALGALSTGELFF.

As concerns this clone: One end of the junction does not line up with germline, which may come from a read error. This chain links TRBV7-8 with TRBJ2-7; the D is unclear. The CDR3 contains 14 residues. Germline loops: CDR1 SGHVS, CDR2 FQNEAQ. CDR3 protein: CASSLDAWGYEQYF. CDR3 in DNA: TGTGCCAGCAGTTTAGATGCGTGGGGCTACGAGCAGTACTTC.

The CDR3 DNA reads as TGTGCCAGCAGCCAAGTCGGAGGAGGAGTGAATGAGCAGTTCTTC. The encoded protein is CASSQVGGGVNEQFF. J is TRBJ2-1 and V is TRBV14; tentatively, D is TRBD2 (5 bases). Germline CDR1 reads SGHDN; CDR2 reads FVKESK. V was trimmed by 1 base and J by 7 bases, leaving 14 bases between them. The length of the CDR3 is 15 residues.

J is TRBJ2-7 and V is TRBV7-9; D remains unclear. The length of the CDR3 is 15 residues. V was shortened by 5 bases and J by 5 bases, with 19 bases between the two germline ends. Germline CDR1 and CDR2: SEHNR and FQNEAQ (reference sequence). The CDR3: CASSTTRDPNNEQYF. The DNA for the CDR3 is TGTGCCAGCAGCACGACCCGCGACCCGAACAACGAGCAGTACTTC. Full variable domain (outside the CDR3, taken from reference TRBV7-9 and TRBJ2-7): DTGVSQNPRHKITKRGQNVTFRCDPISEHNRLYWYRQTLGQGPEFLTYFQNEAQLEKSRLLSDRFSAERPKGSFSTLEIQRTEQGDSAMYLCASSTTRDPNNEQYFGPGTRLTVT.

The chain combines TRBV5-1 with TRBJ2-2, with D possibly being TRBD1 (5 bases). The V and J ends lost 4 bases and 2 bases respectively, with 12 bases between them. There are 15 residues in the CDR3. Germline lookup yields CDR1 SGHRS and CDR2 YFSETQ. The CDR3 coding sequence is TGCGCCAGCAGCGTAGACAGCTATAACACCGGGGAGCTGTTTTTT. It encodes CASSVDSYNTGELFF.

This clone has just one count. The chain combines TRBV5-8 with TRBJ2-5, with unresolved D. V was pared by 4 bases and J by 5 bases, with 15 bases between. This CDR3 comprises 14 residues. Germline CDR1 SGHTS, CDR2 YDEGEE. DNA for the CDR3: TGTGCCAGCAGCCGCCCTCCAGCCCGGGAGACCCAGTACTTC. This translates into CASSRPPARETQYF. Filled out from reference TRBV5-8 and TRBJ2-5, the complete variable domain reads EAGVTQSPTHLIKTRGQQATLRCSPISGHTSVYWYQQALGLGLQFLLWYDEGEERNRGNFPPRFSGRQFPNYSSELNVNALELEDSALYLCASSRPPARETQYFGPGTRLLVL.

V gene TRBV5-1 combines with J gene TRBJ2-7; TRBD1 matches 7 bases. V shed 4 bases and J 2 bases; nucleotides not matched to a gene: 18. The CDR3 is 18 residues long. CDR1 and CDR2 (germline): SGHRS, YFSETQ. The CDR3 DNA is TGCGCCAGCAGCCTGTGGACAGGTTCTACTACGAAGACCTACGAGCAGTACTTC. The encoded protein is CASSLWTGSTTKTYEQYF.

The J gene is TRBJ1-2, the V gene TRBV7-2, with 10 positions matching TRBD1. V trimming: 5 bases; J trimming: 4 bases; junction bases outside the gene matches: 10. Looked up from germline, CDR1 is SGHTA and CDR2 is FQGNSA. CDR3 length: 16 amino acids. The CDR3 region has the DNA TGTGCCAGCAGCATCGTTGGACAGGGGGAGGGCTATGGCTACACCTTC. Its protein is CASSIVGQGEGYGYTF.

The chain employs TRBV7-2 and TRBJ1-1, with 8 positions matching TRBD1. CDR3 length equals 14 residues. J gave up 1 base and V 4 bases, and 2 bases lay outside the gene matches. CDR1 SGHTA and CDR2 FQGNSA come from the germline V gene. The CDR3 region has the DNA TGTGCCAGCAGCTACGACAGGGGGAACACTGAAGCTTTCTTT. Its translation is CASSYDRGNTEAFF.

This sequence joins TRBV5-6 and TRBJ1-1; unclear D gene. Germline V gene sequence: CDR1 SGHDT, CDR2 YYEEEE. Trimming shortened V by 4 bases and J by 8 bases, and 21 bases separated the two germline ends. The CDR3 loop spans 15 amino acids. The CDR3 DNA reads as TGTGCCAGCAGCCCGACACCTCTCGGTACCGGCGAAGCTTTCTTT. This translates into CASSPTPLGTGEAFF.

The chain has TRBV4-3 and TRBJ2-7, with a possible D match to TRBD1 (6 bases). CDR3 length: 13 residues. Germline V lookup: CDR1 LGHNA, CDR2 YSLEER. The germline V and J ends were trimmed by 0 bases and 6 bases, with 9 bases remaining between them. CDR3 region: CASSQERGGEQYF. The CDR3 bases are TGCGCCAGCAGCCAAGAGAGAGGGGGCGAGCAGTACTTC.

The chain has TRBV7-9 and TRBJ2-7; 7 nucleotides agree with TRBD2. The length of the CDR3 is 14 residues. Germline V gives CDR1 SEHNR, CDR2 FQNEAQ (reference sequence). J was trimmed by 2 bases and V by 1 base; bases with no gene match: 2. CDR3 amino acids: CASSLVSGPYEQYF. Here the CDR3 DNA reads TGTGCCAGCAGCTTAGTTAGCGGGCCCTACGAGCAGTACTTC.

This sequence joins TRBV2 and TRBJ2-5, with 7 nucleotides matching TRBD2. The better agreement between TRBJ2-7 and the DNA end casts doubt on the J call. Per the germline V gene, CDR1 is SNHLY and CDR2 is FYNNEI. There are 14 residues in the CDR3. The CDR3 reads CASSETSVEYEQYF. Here the CDR3 DNA reads TGTGCCAGCAGTGAAACTAGCGTAGAGTACGAGCAGTACTTC.

This clone came up once. The gene calls are TRBV28 and TRBJ2-7, with D perhaps assigned TRBD1 or TRBD2 (5 bases each). Per the germline V gene, CDR1 is MDHEN and CDR2 is SYDVKM. The V end was cut by 2 bases, the J end by 2 bases, with 7 bases between. The CDR3 totals 13 residues. This CDR3 is CASSLQGPYEQYF. The CDR3, as DNA: TGTGCCAGCAGTTTACAGGGACCCTACGAGCAGTACTTC.

This clone occurred once. The genes are TRBV7-3 and TRBJ2-3; possible D gene TRBD2, 5 bases. The CDR3 runs to 16 residues. The germline V gene encodes CDR1 SGHTA and CDR2 FQGTGA. V lost 6 bases to trimming and J lost 3 bases, with 19 bases between them. The CDR3 loop is CASSRLGRRETDTQYF. The CDR3 region has the DNA TGTGCCAGCAGTCGTTTGGGTCGTCGGGAAACAGATACGCAGTATTTT. The variable domain in full, with the rest retrieved from reference TRBV7-3 and TRBJ2-3, is GAGVSQTPSNKVTEKGKYVELRCDPISGHTALYWYRQSLGQGPEFLIYFQGTGAADDSGLPNDRFFAVRPEGSVSTLKIQRTERGDSAVYLCASSRLGRRETDTQYFGPGTRLTVL.

The chain carries TRBV4-2 and TRBJ1-1; unclear D gene. This CDR3 has 14 amino acids. Germline V gives CDR1 LGHNA, CDR2 YNFKEQ. Trimming pared 2 bases from V and 2 bases from J, leaving 9 bases between. The CDR3 loop reads CASSQSDRNTEAFF. The CDR3 nucleotides are TGTGCCAGCAGCCAAAGCGACCGAAACACTGAAGCTTTCTTT.

This chain links TRBV7-6 with TRBJ2-5, with D perhaps matching TRBD1 (5 bases). Trimming removed 1 base at V and 1 base at J, with 10 bases between. The CDR3 covers 15 residues. The germline V gene has CDR1 SGHVS and CDR2 FNYEAQ. The CDR3 DNA reads TGTGCCAGCAGCTTAGGAACAGGCTTCCAAGAGACCCAGTACTTC. Its translation: CASSLGTGFQETQYF.

The rearrangement links TRBV11-2 to TRBJ1-2, with 8 bases fitting TRBD1. V shed 5 bases and J 8 bases; nucleotides not matched to a gene: 16. The germline V gene encodes CDR1 SGHAT and CDR2 FQNNGV. The CDR3 is 16 amino acids. The CDR3 bases are TGTGCCAGCAGCCCGCGGACAGGGCCCGGCACAGGAGGCTACACCTTC. Translating gives CASSPRTGPGTGGYTF. The entire variable domain, with the rest obtained from reference TRBV11-2 and TRBJ1-2, is as follows: EAGVAQSPRYKIIEKRQSVAFWCNPISGHATLYWYQQILGQGPKLLIQFQNNGVVDDSQLPKDRFSAERLKGVDSTLKIQPAKLEDSAVYLCASSPRTGPGTGGYTFGSGTRLTVV.

V gene TRBV6-6 combines with J gene TRBJ1-2; no definite D call. The CDR3 is made up of 13 amino acids. Germline-derived CDR1 and CDR2 are MNHNY and SVGAGI (reference sequence). The V end lost 0 bases, the J end lost 5 bases, and 7 bases lay between the germline ends. This CDR3 is CASSYSGRYGYTF. The CDR3 coding sequence is TGTGCCAGCAGTTACTCGGGGAGATATGGCTACACCTTC.

J is TRBJ1-1 and V is TRBV15, with D hard to call. V shed 1 base and J shed 0 bases, with 6 bases lying between them. Germline-derived CDR1 and CDR2 are LNHNV and YYDKDF (reference sequence). This CDR3 has 14 residues. CDR3 loop: CATSRAQMNTEAFF. The CDR3 DNA reads TGTGCCACCAGCAGAGCCCAGATGAACACTGAAGCTTTCTTT.

The V gene is TRBV6-5, the J gene TRBJ2-1, with TRBD2 identical over 9 bases. The CDR3 totals 16 residues. V was clipped by 1 base and J by 8 bases; unmatched bases: 9. Looked up from germline, CDR1 is MNHEY and CDR2 is SVGAGI. The CDR3 bases are TGTGCCAGCAGTTACTGGGCGGGAGGGCCCTCCTATGAGCAGTTCTTC. Translated, it gives CASSYWAGGPSYEQFF.

The V call is TRBV4-2, the J call TRBJ1-4; no reliable D call. This CDR3 is 16 amino acids long. CDR1 and CDR2 from the germline V gene are LGHNA and YNFKEQ. The V end was cut by 0 bases, the J end by 3 bases, with 11 bases between. CDR3 sequence: CASSQDRLLSNEKLFF. In nucleotides, the CDR3 is TGTGCCAGCAGCCAAGACCGCCTGCTCTCTAATGAAAAACTGTTTTTT.

This clone has a handful of counts. CDR3 protein: CASSPRQGQGEKLFF. The CDR3 DNA is TGTGCCAGCTCACCACGTCAGGGGCAGGGAGAAAAACTGTTTTTT. The chain links TRBV18 to TRBJ1-4; D may be TRBD1 (6 bases). Germline V lookup: CDR1 KGHSH, CDR2 LQKENI. The CDR3 is 15 residues long. Between the trimmed V and J ends, which lost 1 base and 8 bases, there was a span of 14 bases.

The CDR3 spells CASSILTRDGEQFF. CDR3 DNA sequence: TGTGCCAGTAGTATATTAACCCGGGACGGTGAGCAGTTCTTC. This chain connects TRBV19 to TRBJ2-1; D may be TRBD1 or TRBD2 (5 bases each). V was cut by 2 bases and J by 9 bases, with 14 bases left in between. The length of the CDR3 is 14 residues. CDR1 and CDR2 from the germline V gene are LNHDA and SQIVND (reference sequence).